The 15 T cell receptor beta chains presented below share a single source sample, sequenced in a study of cytomegalovirus exposure and HLA in healthy donors. The PCR had 60 Vbeta and 13 Jbeta primers. The assay was immunoSEQ multiplex PCR, and TCRdb's table has in-frame clones only and misses some. Of approximately 100,000 clones in the sample, approximately 81% are singletons; the top ten hold about 4%. Source material: PBMCs. The receptors here all came from a woman aged 40 to 55 in good health and CMV-seropositive.

For the CDR3, the DNA is TGCGCCAGCAGCCAAGAAGCTTCGACTAGCGGGAGGGCCGGAGAGACCCAGTACTTC. This gives the protein CASSQEASTSGRAGETQYF. V gene TRBV4-1 combines with J gene TRBJ2-5, with 14 bases fitting TRBD2. This CDR3 is 19 amino acids long. V lost 0 bases and J lost 4; bases outside the gene matches: 10. CDR1 is MGHRA, CDR2 YSYEKL, per germline.

This chain connects TRBV2 to TRBJ2-1, with 10 bases aligning to TRBD2. This CDR3 has 15 residues. Germline V gives CDR1 SNHLY, CDR2 FYNNEI. Trimming at V came to 5 bases and at J to 8 bases, leaving 9 bases not matched to a gene. The CDR3 nucleotides are TGTGCCAGCAGTCTTTTGCTAGCGGGAGACCATGAGCAGTTCTTC. This gives the protein CASSLLLAGDHEQFF.

The chain combines TRBV29-1 with TRBJ2-5, with TRBD2 matching 8 bases. Germline loops: CDR1 SQVTM, CDR2 ANQGSEA. The CDR3 contains 14 residues. J gave up 5 bases and V 1 base, and 6 bases lay outside the gene matches. CDR3 region: CSVEAGLVGETQYF. Here the CDR3 DNA reads TGCAGCGTTGAAGCGGGACTAGTAGGGGAGACCCAGTACTTC. Together with reference TRBV29-1 and TRBJ2-5, the CDR3 gives the full variable domain: SAVISQKPSRDICQRGTSLTIQCQVDSQVTMMFWYRQQPGQSLTLIATANQGSEATYESGFVIDKFPISRPNLTFSTLTVSNMSPEDSSIYLCSVEAGLVGETQYFGPGTRLLVL.

This sequence joins TRBV7-9 and TRBJ2-5; 7 bases line up with TRBD1. TRBJ2-7 matches the DNA end more closely, so the J call is doubtful. The CDR3 is made up of 15 amino acids. Germline V gene data show CDR1 as SEHNR and CDR2 as FQNEAQ (reference sequence). The CDR3 spells CASSSTGAKFYEQYF. Written as DNA, the CDR3 is TGTGCCAGCAGCTCCACAGGGGCAAAATTCTACGAGCAGTACTTC.

This sequence joins TRBV10-1 and TRBJ2-2, with D hard to call. Trimming left V 3 bases short and J 3 bases short, with 8 bases between. The CDR3 totals 14 residues. From germline, CDR1 is WNHNN and CDR2 SYGVQD (reference sequence). The CDR3 nucleotides are TGCGCCAGCAGTGACGGTCGCGACACCGGGGAGCTGTTTTTT. Protein: CASSDGRDTGELFF.

The chain joins TRBV25-1 to TRBJ2-7, with D unclear. V lost 6 bases to trimming and J lost 4 bases, with 7 bases between them. Germline V gene lookup returns CDR1 MGHDK and CDR2 SYGVNS. There are 11 residues in the CDR3. The chain's CDR3 is CASRALYEQYF. CDR3 DNA: TGTGCCAGCAGGGCATTATACGAGCAGTACTTC.

The chain couples TRBV21-1 to TRBJ2-1; no check of the table's D call, TRBD2, against the DNA was made. TRBV21-1 is a pseudogene. The CDR3 loop spans 14 amino acids. The CDR3: CASTQAGGPNEQFF. The CDR3 region has the DNA TGTGCCAGCACCCAAGCGGGAGGGCCCAATGAGCAGTTCTTC.

V usage is TRBV2 and J usage is TRBJ2-3; possible D gene TRBD1, 6 bases. The CDR3 runs to 14 residues. Germline V lookup: CDR1 SNHLY, CDR2 FYNNEI. The ends were cut back, 5 bases at V and 0 bases at J, with 9 bases in the middle. The CDR3 region is CASSFGQSTDTQYF. The CDR3 DNA follows: TGTGCCAGCAGTTTCGGACAGAGCACAGATACGCAGTATTTT.

The chain carries TRBV19 and TRBJ2-1, with D perhaps matching TRBD2 (6 bases). The CDR3 length is 17 residues. V was pared by 3 bases and J by 5 bases, with 20 bases between. CDR1 and CDR2 from the germline V gene are LNHDA and SQIVND (reference sequence). Here the CDR3 DNA reads TGTGCCAGTAGTATCTCGGGTCTGGTGGGACTTAACAATGAGCAGTTCTTC. This encodes CASSISGLVGLNNEQFF.

The sample holds one count of this clone. V usage is TRBV5-4 and J usage is TRBJ2-1, with 10 bases aligning to TRBD2. CDR1 and CDR2 from the germline V gene are SGHNT and YYREEE (reference sequence). V shed 1 base and J 4 bases; nucleotides not matched to a gene: 2. CDR3 size: 15 residues. The CDR3 DNA is TGTGCCAGCAGCTTGCAACTAGCGGGATACAATGAGCAGTTCTTC. Residues: CASSLQLAGYNEQFF.

The V call is TRBV5-1, the J call TRBJ2-6; 7 nucleotides agree with TRBD1. Germline V gives CDR1 SGHRS, CDR2 YFSETQ. The CDR3 extends over 15 amino acids. The ends lost 4 bases at V and 2 bases at J; junction bases unmatched: 3. Here the CDR3 reads CASSTGTAGANVLTF. CDR3 DNA: TGCGCCAGCAGCACTGGGACAGCTGGGGCCAACGTCCTGACTTTC.

This chain uses TRBV2 with TRBJ1-5, with 7 positions matching TRBD1. Trimming removed 8 bases from V and 3 bases from J; junction bases left unmatched: 7. CDR1 is SNHLY, CDR2 FYNNEI, per germline. This CDR3 contains 14 residues. The CDR3 spells CASASQGNNQPQHF. CDR3 DNA: TGTGCCAGCGCATCACAGGGGAACAATCAGCCCCAGCATTTT.

The V and J genes are TRBV7-9 and TRBJ2-6; tentative D call: TRBD2 (5 bases). CDR1 is SEHNR, CDR2 FQNEAQ, per germline (reference sequence). V shed 1 base and J shed 9 bases, with 10 bases lying between them. The CDR3 extends over 14 amino acids. DNA of the CDR3: TGTGCCAGCAGCTTAGTATCGGGGTTCAACGTCCTGACTTTC. It specifies CASSLVSGFNVLTF.

This clone was observed a single time. The V and J genes are TRBV19 and TRBJ1-4; TRBD1 is a possible D gene (5 bases). CDR3 length: 15 amino acids. The germline CDR1 and CDR2 sequences are LNHDA and SQIVND (reference sequence). V lost 1 base and J 5 bases, leaving 11 bases between the germline ends. The CDR3 protein is CASSIGRVGNEKLFF. CDR3 bases: TGTGCCAGTAGTATAGGCAGGGTAGGCAATGAAAAACTGTTTTTT.

The CDR3 reads CASSLGGAQETQYF. The CDR3, as DNA: TGTGCCAGCAGCTTGGGAGGAGCACAAGAGACCCAGTACTTC. The chain combines TRBV5-8 with TRBJ2-5, with unresolved D. Germline CDR1 and CDR2: SGHTS and YDEGEE. The V end lost 0 bases, the J end lost 2 bases, and 8 bases lay between the germline ends. This CDR3 has 14 residues. The whole variable domain, filled in from reference TRBV5-8 and TRBJ2-5, reads EAGVTQSPTHLIKTRGQQATLRCSPISGHTSVYWYQQALGLGLQFLLWYDEGEERNRGNFPPRFSGRQFPNYSSELNVNALELEDSALYLCASSLGGAQETQYFGPGTRLLVL.